Presented here are 13 T cell receptor beta chains from one specimen sequenced in a study of human T cells and chemical hapten exposure. TCRdb re-called the RACE reads with MiXCR, one entry per CDR3 protein. The sample includes roughly 40,000 distinct CDR3 sequences, around an eighth seen only once; the top ten take approximately 6%. The sample's time point: pre-sensitization, week 0. Treatment here: therapeutic diphenylcyclopropenone sensitization with weekly scalp DPC. The sequenced sample was whole blood, obtained in connection with sensitization to the hapten diphenylcyclopropenone (DPC). These receptors were obtained from a woman aged 30 to 39 with alopecia areata. Some clones in this sample may be carry-over from other donors' samples.

At least ten counts were recorded for this clonotype. V gene TRBV9 combines with J gene TRBJ1-2; no firm D call. The CDR3 contains 11 residues. CDR1 and CDR2 from the germline V gene are SGDLS and YYNGEE. V was shortened by 0 bases and J by 4 bases, with 1 base between the two germline ends. DNA for the CDR3: TGTGCCAGCAGCGTAGGCTATGGCTACACCTTC. This encodes CASSVGYGYTF. The full variable domain, in which reference TRBV9 and TRBJ1-2 provide the parts outside the CDR3, is DSGVTQTPKHLITATGQRVTLRCSPRSGDLSVYWYQQSLDQGLQFLIQYYNGEERAKGNILERFSAQQFPDLHSELNLSSLELGDSALYFCASSVGYGYTFGSGTRLTVV.

The rearrangement links TRBV29-1 to TRBJ1-4; 10 bases line up with TRBD1. J gave up 8 bases and V 5 bases, and 8 bases lay outside the gene matches. Germline CDR1 is SQVTM and CDR2 is ANQGSEA. CDR3 length: 14 amino acids. CDR3 DNA: TGCAGCGTTCGGGGGACAGGGGCGATAGAAAAACTGTTTTTT. Its protein is CSVRGTGAIEKLFF.

There are a few counts of this clonotype. The V call is TRBV28, the J call TRBJ2-7; the D is unclear. The germline V and J ends were trimmed by 3 bases and 0 bases, with 0 bases remaining between them. Germline V gene lookup returns CDR1 MDHEN and CDR2 SYDVKM. This CDR3 comprises 11 residues. CDR3 DNA: TGTGCCAGCAGTTTCTCCTACGAGCAGTACTTC. Residues: CASSFSYEQYF. Together with reference TRBV28 and TRBJ2-7, the CDR3 gives the full variable domain: DVKVTQSSRYLVKRTGEKVFLECVQDMDHENMFWYRQDPGLGLRLIYFSYDVKMKEKGDIPEGYSVSREKKERFSLILESASTNQTSMYLCASSFSYEQYFGPGTRLTVT.

The rearrangement links TRBV28 to TRBJ1-1; D remains unclear. Germline CDR1 and CDR2: MDHEN and SYDVKM. Trimming took 7 bases from V and 1 from J, leaving 10 bases between them. The CDR3 sequence is 13 residues long. Written as DNA, the CDR3 is TGTGCCAGCAATGGGCCAGAGAACACTGAAGCTTTCTTT. Its protein is CASNGPENTEAFF. The variable domain in full, with the rest retrieved from reference TRBV28 and TRBJ1-1, is DVKVTQSSRYLVKRTGEKVFLECVQDMDHENMFWYRQDPGLGLRLIYFSYDVKMKEKGDIPEGYSVSREKKERFSLILESASTNQTSMYLCASNGPENTEAFFGQGTRLTVV.

V usage is TRBV12-3 or TRBV12-4 and J usage is TRBJ2-3, with D possibly being TRBD1 or TRBD2 (5 bases each). The germline V and J ends were trimmed by 2 bases and 5 bases, with 11 bases remaining between them. The CDR3 is 14 amino acids. In DNA, the CDR3 is TGTGCCAGCAGTTTAACACTAGGGGAAGATACGCAGTATTTT. It yields the protein CASSLTLGEDTQYF.

The chain combines TRBV28 with TRBJ1-4, with no clear D. This CDR3 is 11 amino acids long. Trimming left V 4 bases short and J 14 bases short, with 11 bases between. Per the germline V gene, CDR1 is MDHEN and CDR2 is SYDVKM. This CDR3 reads CASSSHYRLFF. DNA for the CDR3: TGTGCCAGCAGTTCTCACTATCGGCTGTTTTTT.

This chain joins TRBV6-2 or TRBV6-3 and TRBJ2-2; the D gene is possibly TRBD2 (6 bases). The CDR3 covers 13 residues. With 2 bases removed from V and 5 bases from J, the gap between germline ends came to 6 bases. CDR1 is MNHEY and CDR2 is SVGEGT in the germline V gene. Here the CDR3 reads CASSYGGTGELFF. In DNA, the CDR3 is TGTGCCAGCAGTTACGGGGGGACCGGGGAGCTGTTTTTT.

This clonotype was detected a few times. The genes are TRBV20-1 and TRBJ2-1; D uncertain. V lost 3 bases and J lost 4, with 13 bases in between. This CDR3 has 14 amino acids. Germline V gene lookup returns CDR1 DFQATT and CDR2 SNEGSKA (reference sequence). The CDR3 is CSARGFGQYNEQFF. As DNA, the CDR3 is TGCAGTGCTAGGGGCTTCGGGCAGTACAATGAGCAGTTCTTC.

The genes are TRBV6-2 or TRBV6-3 and TRBJ1-5, with D perhaps matching TRBD1 (6 bases). The germline CDR1 and CDR2 sequences are MNHEY and SVGEGT. The germline V and J ends were trimmed by 6 bases and 11 bases, with 23 bases remaining between them. The CDR3 has 15 residues. Written as DNA, the CDR3 is TGTGCCAGCAGCCTACTAGGGGGGCGGCAGACGGCCCAGCATTTT. Protein: CASSLLGGRQTAQHF.

In this sample, this clonotype turned up many times. V usage is TRBV5-1 and J usage is TRBJ2-1; D unresolved. The V gene's germline CDR1 is SGHRS and CDR2 YFSETQ. This CDR3 comprises 11 residues. Trimming took 0 bases from V and 8 from J, leaving 3 bases between them. The CDR3 spells CASSLDYEQFF. The CDR3 nucleotides read TGCGCCAGCAGCTTGGACTATGAGCAGTTCTTC.

In this sample, this clonotype turned up a few times. The V and J genes are TRBV28 and TRBJ2-7; 9 positions agree with TRBD1. CDR1 and CDR2 from the germline V gene are MDHEN and SYDVKM. This CDR3 spans 13 amino acids. J was trimmed by 9 bases and V by 3 bases; bases with no gene match: 6. CDR3 in amino acids: CASSLGGQGRQYF. In DNA, the CDR3 is TGTGCCAGCAGTTTGGGGGGACAGGGACGGCAGTACTTC.

As concerns this clonotype: At one end the junction does not follow the germline gene, possibly because of a read error. CDR3 in amino acids: CASSPGTGVQNSF. CDR3 sequence (DNA): TGTGCCAGCAGTCCCGGGACAGGGGTTCAGAATTCATTC. The V gene is TRBV2, the J gene TRBJ1-2, with 10 bases matching TRBD1. The germline V gene encodes CDR1 SNHLY and CDR2 FYNNEI. The CDR3 loop spans 13 amino acids.

The V gene is TRBV20-1, the J gene TRBJ2-7; the D gene is possibly TRBD1 (5 bases). CDR1 is DFQATT and CDR2 is SNEGSKA in the germline V gene (reference sequence). CDR3 length: 15 amino acids. V lost 6 bases and J lost 3, with 21 bases in between. The CDR3 loop is CSADGNRSYYYEQYF. The CDR3 nucleotides read TGCAGTGCCGACGGCAACAGGAGCTATTACTACGAGCAGTACTTC.